This T cell receptor (beta chain) emerged from a study of blood T cells in healthy people across ages (dated by TCRdb to between 2014 and 2017). Notes on the research overall: In model experiments, template switching captured roughly one uniquely barcoded TCR beta cDNA molecule for every two T cells. Donors of different ages were randomly distributed across sequencing lanes to avoid experimental bias. Using deep sequencing normalized with unique cDNA molecular identifiers, the study measured how TCR beta repertoire diversity changes with age. Using the same blood draw, the study looked at two additional independent replicas of 1 million unique cDNA reads for two donors, one aged 18 to 30 and the other aged 80 or older. The donors were divided into four age groups: young (average around 17 years), middle-aged (around 41), aged (about 62) and long-lived (more than 75).

Cut back by 3 bases and 4 bases, the V and J ends lie 12 bases apart. The CDR3 starts with the cysteine, ends with the phenylalanine, and has 14 residues. Of the read, only the CDR3 DNA is kept; its 42 bases are in frame from base 1. The CDR1 and CDR2 encoded by the germline V gene (reference sequence) are LGHDT and YNNKEL. A remark on this clonotype: Its antigen has not been determined. Base qualities are not provided; no much larger clone lies one nucleotide away.

Donors were 40 or so systemically healthy Caucasian individuals from Russia aged roughly 6 to 90 years. Each donor gave roughly 9.5 milliliters of peripheral blood, collected into EDTA-treated Vacutainer tubes. Ficoll-Paque density-gradient centrifugation was used to isolate PBMCs, with at least 7 million obtained per sample. Trizol reagent was used to extract total RNA from the PBMCs, yielding at least 5 micrograms per sample. For every donor, an aliquot of PBMCs went through flow cytometry to measure the percentages of naive CD45RAhigh/CD27high T cells. Libraries were made using 5' RACE. Reads for this sample came from an Illumina HiSeq 2500. A second 7 to 11 cycle PCR used a sample-barcoded 5' primer and a J-beta primer mix. A template-switch 5' adaptor carrying 12 random nucleotides introduced a unique molecular identifier onto each TCR beta cDNA molecule. At least 3 million CDR3-containing paired-end reads were obtained from each sample. First-strand cDNA synthesis was performed from all RNA using the Mint cDNA synthesis kit, with priming by a TRBC-specific oligonucleotide. After uracil-DNA glycosylase treatment, a first 18-cycle PCR used universal primers M1SS and BC2_uni_R on all cDNA. Concerning the study's data processing: For normalization, 1 million high-quality reads were randomly selected from each sample, with every read carrying a distinct molecular identifier. Instead of being binned into consensus sequences, reads with shared molecular identifiers were discarded. MiTCR, set to a Q25 quality threshold and the strictest error-elimination algorithm, was used for CDR3 identification, clonotype clustering and error correction. Lower-bound total TCR beta diversity was estimated with a nonparametric unseen species model using Euler transformation. The public reads were reanalyzed by TCRdb: fastp trimming at Q25, MiXCR alignment, in-frame beta chains only. Merged by CDR3 protein, the rows form single entries marked with the most common genes and DNA. These V and J calls originate from TCRdb's pipeline instead of the authors' own analysis. The sample records about a million distinct CDR3 sequences, around 48% of which are singletons. The top ten clones comprise around 15% of the sample.

Study-level results and caveats: Compared with the aged group, the long-lived group had more naive CD4+ T cells, fewer expanded clones and increased TCR diversity, a pattern suggesting age selection. A strong correlation was found between observed TCR beta diversity and the percentage of naive T cells measured by flow cytometry. Estimates of total diversity based on one million sequenced T cells were regarded as lower bounds and as underestimates. The CMV infection status of donors was not known, potentially confounding age-related changes in expanded clonotypes. Observed TCR beta diversity per million T cells fell roughly linearly with age, and a significant reduction was already apparent by age around 36. Conclusive comparison of naive and antigen-experienced compartments was prevented by the profiling of bulk unsorted PBMCs.

Recombination connected TRBV3-1 to TRBJ1-2, with the D gene not clear enough to name. Sequenced input: blood. This TCR came from a man aged 30 to 45 in good health. The CDR3: CASSHPDGFYGYTF. The nucleotides read TGTGCCAGCAGCCACCCCGACGGATTCTATGGCTACACCTTC. Joined to the reference TRBV3-1 and TRBJ1-2 proteins, this CDR3 gives the full variable domain: DTAVSQTPKYLVTQMGNDKSIKCEQNLGHDTMYWYKQDSKKFLKIMFSYNNKELIINETVPNRFSPKSPDKAHLNLHINSLELGDSAVYFCASSHPDGFYGYTFGSGTRLTVV.